These T cell receptor beta chains were read from a single sample in a study of metastatic and nonmetastatic thyroid tumors. TCRdb reprocessed the PCR reads using MiXCR. Of under 20,000 clones in the sample, around a quarter were seen once. The sequenced sample was blood. The receptors shown here come from a female donor with papillary thyroid cancer or a benign thyroid nodule (not recorded which). Some clones in this sample may be carry-over from other donors' samples. Each CDR3 is given with its conserved first and last residue. The D gene is left open where the match is weak. Not every row has a clone size; where given, it reads once, few, many or a size class.

j_call clone_size d_call v_call cdr3_aa cdr3_nt
TRBJ2-1 - - TRBV20-1 CSAREPGMHNEQFF TGCAGTGCCAGAGAACCGGGAATGCACAATGAGCAGTTCTTC
TRBJ1-2 many TRBD1 TRBV2 CASSKSQGAIYGYTF TGTGCCAGCAGTAAAAGTCAGGGGGCGATCTATGGCTACACCTTC
TRBJ2-3 medium-sized - TRBV12-3/TRBV12-4 CASKKSSNTDTQYF TGTGCCAGTAAAAAATCGTCCAACACAGATACGCAGTATTTT
TRBJ1-1 - - TRBV2 CARTSGGDTEAFF TGTGCCAGGACATCGGGAGGAGACACTGAAGCTTTCTTT
TRBJ2-3 many - TRBV7-9 CASSLDFTDTQYF TGTGCCAGCAGCTTAGACTTCACAGATACGCAGTATTTT
TRBJ1-2 medium-sized - TRBV6-1 CASSASAENYGYTF TGTGCCAGCAGTGCGTCGGCAGAAAACTATGGCTACACCTTC
TRBJ1-4 - - TRBV6-1 CASKGSHSTNEKLFF TGCGCCAGCAAGGGCAGCCATTCAACTAATGAAAAATTGTTTTTT
TRBJ2-7 - - TRBV27 CASSLSTSTPTYEQYF TGTGCCAGCAGTTTATCGACGTCAACACCCACCTACGAGCAGTACTTC
TRBJ2-5 - TRBD1 TRBV6-4 CASSDPRRLTGTGGYETQYF TGTGCCAGCAGTGACCCCCGGCGACTGACAGGGACAGGGGGATATGAGACACAGTACTTC
TRBJ1-1 - - TRBV29-1 CSVCYKMNTEAFF TGCAGCGTTTGCTATAAAATGAACACTGAAGCTTTCTTT
TRBJ2-1 medium-sized - TRBV6-4 CASSDSAGSYNEQFF TGTGCCAGCAGTGACTCAGCGGGCTCCTACAATGAGCAGTTCTTC
TRBJ2-7 - TRBD2 TRBV5-1 CASSSASGGYEQYF TGCGCCAGCAGCTCTGCTAGCGGGGGCTACGAGCAGTACTTC
TRBJ1-5 many - TRBV7-9 CASSPLGGNQPQHF TGTGCCAGCAGCCCCCTCGGCGGGAATCAGCCCCAGCATTTT
TRBJ2-7 - TRBD1 TRBV20-1 CSASVGQGGRYEQYF TGCAGTGCTAGTGTTGGACAGGGGGGACGCTACGAGCAGTACTTC
TRBJ1-4 many - TRBV10-3 CASNRDGSNEKLFF TGTGCCAGCAACCGGGACGGGTCTAATGAAAAACTGTTTTTT
TRBJ2-5 - - TRBV28 CASRVGGVETQYF TGTGCCAGCAGAGTAGGGGGAGTAGAGACCCAGTACTTC
TRBJ2-3 medium-sized - TRBV28 CASSPHPADTQYF TGTGCCAGCAGTCCCCACCCGGCAGATACGCAGTATTTT
TRBJ2-1 many - TRBV7-2 CASSTGTPAREQFF TGTGCCAGCAGCACGGGGACGCCCGCCAGGGAGCAGTTCTTC
TRBJ2-7 few - TRBV20-1 CSASVDTSYEQYF TGCAGTGCTAGTGTTGACACCTCCTACGAGCAGTACTTC
TRBJ2-5 - - TRBV15 CATSPRPETQYF TGTGCCACCAGCCCACGACCGGAGACCCAGTACTTC
TRBJ2-3 - - TRBV28 CASGRVTDTQYF TGTGCCAGCGGTAGGGTAACAGATACGCAGTATTTT
TRBJ1-2 - TRBD1 TRBV20-1 CSARDRTGTGYTF TGCAGTGCTAGAGATCGGACAGGGACGGGCTACACCTTC
TRBJ1-4 many - TRBV6-1 CASRSTGSKLFF TGTGCCAGCCGATCTACAGGGTCAAAACTGTTTTTT
TRBJ1-5 few - TRBV4-1 CASSQVVQSSNQPQHF TGCGCCAGCAGCCAAGTCGTCCAGTCTAGCAATCAGCCCCAGCATTTT
TRBJ2-3 many - TRBV7-2 CASSAADTQYF TGTGCCAGCAGCGCCGCAGATACGCAGTATTTT
TRBJ2-5 - TRBD2 TRBV6-1 CASRKTSGRRETQYF TGTGCCAGCAGGAAGACTAGCGGGAGGAGAGAGACCCAGTACTTC
TRBJ1-2 - - TRBV20-1 CSARDYGAAITYGYTF TGCAGTGCTAGAGATTATGGGGCAGCTATTACTTATGGCTACACCTTC
TRBJ1-5 many - TRBV15 CATSRDNQPQHF TGTGCCACCAGCAGAGACAATCAGCCCCAGCATTTT
TRBJ1-1 medium-sized - TRBV20-1 CSAPTVGTEAFF TGCAGTGCCCCTACGGTGGGGACTGAAGCTTTCTTT
TRBJ1-3 - TRBD1 TRBV20-1 CSADQGGGNTIYF TGCAGTGCTGACCAGGGGGGCGGAAACACCATATATTTT
TRBJ2-7 - TRBD1 TRBV27 CASSRDRWQNEQYF TGTGCCAGCAGTCGGGACAGGTGGCAGAACGAGCAGTACTTC
TRBJ1-1 many TRBD1 TRBV4-2 CVSSPTGTGLNTEAFF TGTGTCAGCAGCCCTACCGGGACAGGGTTGAACACTGAAGCTTTCTTT
TRBJ2-1 medium-sized - TRBV27 CASSLSGGRRSYNEQFF TGTGCCAGCAGTTTATCCGGAGGGCGTCGCTCCTACAATGAGCAGTTCTTC
TRBJ1-1 few - TRBV10-1 CASSDFGPEAFF TGCGCCAGCAGTGATTTTGGGCCTGAAGCTTTCTTT
TRBJ1-2 - - TRBV11-1 CASSKGQAVTF TGTGCCAGCAGCAAGGGGCAGGCAGTCACCTTC
TRBJ2-3 - TRBD1 TRBV6-4 CAMRNWDRDTDTQYF TGTGCCATGAGGAACTGGGACAGGGACACAGATACGCAGTATTTT
TRBJ2-5 many - TRBV9 CASSVDYFTETQYF TGTGCCAGCAGCGTAGACTACTTTACTGAGACCCAGTACTTC
TRBJ2-7 - - TRBV7-9 CASSLIYEQYF TGTGCCAGCAGCCTTATCTACGAGCAGTACTTC
TRBJ1-2 - TRBD1 TRBV28 CASSISTGSYGYTF TGTGCCAGCAGCATATCGACAGGGAGCTATGGCTACACCTTC
TRBJ1-5 medium-sized TRBD1 TRBV20-1 CSAATGSEPQHF TGCAGTGCCGCGACAGGGTCGGAGCCCCAGCATTTT
TRBJ2-2 few - TRBV20-1 CSARPVGSEAEELFF TGCAGTGCTAGGCCGGTCGGGAGCGAAGCCGAGGAGCTGTTTTTT
TRBJ1-1 many - TRBV7-8 CASSPGTVTEAFF TGTGCCAGCAGCCCCGGGACGGTCACTGAAGCTTTCTTT
TRBJ2-7 - - TRBV12-3/TRBV12-4 CASRGTREVLYEQYF TGTGCGAGCCGGGGGACACGGGAGGTCCTTTACGAGCAGTACTTC
TRBJ2-5 many - TRBV20-1 CSRSAGWETQYF TGCAGTCGGAGCGCCGGCTGGGAGACCCAGTACTTC
TRBJ1-3 - - TRBV7-3 CASSLKGAENTIYF TGTGCCAGCAGCTTAAAGGGTGCAGAAAACACCATATATTTT
TRBJ1-2 - - TRBV5-1 CASSLDGGAYGYTF TGCGCCAGCAGCTTGGACGGGGGAGCCTATGGCTACACCTTC
TRBJ2-3 few - TRBV28 CASSPPTPDTQCF TGTGCCAGCAGTCCCCCGACTCCAGATACTCAGTGTTTT
TRBJ2-3 few - TRBV6-2/TRBV6-3 CASSYSETLTPPDTQYF TGTGCCAGCAGTTACTCCGAGACCCTTACCCCCCCAGATACGCAGTATTTT